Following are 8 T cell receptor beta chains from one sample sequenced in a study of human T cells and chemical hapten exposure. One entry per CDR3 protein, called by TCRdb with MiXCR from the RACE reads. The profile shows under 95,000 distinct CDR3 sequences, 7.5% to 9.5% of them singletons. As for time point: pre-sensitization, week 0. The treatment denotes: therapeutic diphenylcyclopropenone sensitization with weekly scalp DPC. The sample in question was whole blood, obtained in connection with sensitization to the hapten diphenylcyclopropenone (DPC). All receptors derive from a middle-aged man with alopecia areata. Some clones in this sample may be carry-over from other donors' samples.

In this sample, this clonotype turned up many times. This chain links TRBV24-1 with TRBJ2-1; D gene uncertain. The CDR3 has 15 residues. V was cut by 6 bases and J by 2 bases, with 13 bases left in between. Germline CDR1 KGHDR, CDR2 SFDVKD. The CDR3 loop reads CATSSLVIPYNEQFF. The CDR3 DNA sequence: TGTGCCACCAGTAGCCTAGTGATACCCTACAATGAGCAGTTCTTC.

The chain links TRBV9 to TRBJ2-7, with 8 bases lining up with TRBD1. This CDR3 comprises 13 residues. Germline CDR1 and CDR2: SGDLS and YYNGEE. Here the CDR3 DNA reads TGTGCCAGCAGCGCCCAGGGGGCATACGAGCAGTGCGTC. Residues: CASSAQGAYEQCV.

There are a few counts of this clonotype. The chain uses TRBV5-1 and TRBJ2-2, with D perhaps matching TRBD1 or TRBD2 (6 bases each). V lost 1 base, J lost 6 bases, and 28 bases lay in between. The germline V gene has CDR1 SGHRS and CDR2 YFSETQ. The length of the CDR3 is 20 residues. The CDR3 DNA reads TGCGCCAGCAGCTTGAGTCATGGGGGGCGCGAGCCCATCAGGGCCGGGGAGCTGTTTTTT. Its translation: CASSLSHGGREPIRAGELFF.

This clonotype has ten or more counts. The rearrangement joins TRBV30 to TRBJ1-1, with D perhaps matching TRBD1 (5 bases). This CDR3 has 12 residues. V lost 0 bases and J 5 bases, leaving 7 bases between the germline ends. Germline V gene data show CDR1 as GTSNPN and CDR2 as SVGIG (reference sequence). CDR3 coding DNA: TGTGCCTGGAGTGTAGAGGGGACTGAAGCTTTCTTT. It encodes CAWSVEGTEAFF.

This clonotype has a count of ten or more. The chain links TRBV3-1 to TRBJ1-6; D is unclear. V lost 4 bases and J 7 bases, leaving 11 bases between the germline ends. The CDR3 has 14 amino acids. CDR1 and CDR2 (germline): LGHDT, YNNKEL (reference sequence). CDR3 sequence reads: CASSLTDGNSPLHF. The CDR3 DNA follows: TGTGCCAGCAGCCTTACGGACGGAAATTCACCCCTCCACTTT.

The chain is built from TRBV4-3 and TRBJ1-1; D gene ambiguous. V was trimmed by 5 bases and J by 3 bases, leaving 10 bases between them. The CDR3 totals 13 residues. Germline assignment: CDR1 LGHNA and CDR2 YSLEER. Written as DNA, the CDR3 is TGCGCCAGCAGCGAAGGAAGCCACACTGAAGCTTTCTTT. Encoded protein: CASSEGSHTEAFF.

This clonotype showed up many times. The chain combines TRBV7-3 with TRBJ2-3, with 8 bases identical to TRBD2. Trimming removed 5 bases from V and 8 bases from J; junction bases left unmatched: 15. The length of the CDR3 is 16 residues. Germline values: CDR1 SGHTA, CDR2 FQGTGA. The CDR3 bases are TGTGCCAGCAGCGACACCTATAGCGGGGCGCGTCCTACGCAGTATTTT. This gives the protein CASSDTYSGARPTQYF.

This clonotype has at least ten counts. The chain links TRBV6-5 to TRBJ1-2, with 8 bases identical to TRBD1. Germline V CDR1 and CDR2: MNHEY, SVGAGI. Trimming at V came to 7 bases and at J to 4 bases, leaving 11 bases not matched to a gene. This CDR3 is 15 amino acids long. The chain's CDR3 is CASTTNLGQVYGYTF. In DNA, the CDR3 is TGTGCCAGCACCACTAATCTGGGACAGGTCTATGGCTACACCTTC.